A single sample gave rise to the 19 T cell receptor beta chains below, sequenced in a study of blood T cell repertoires in COVID-19. Profiling relied on immunoSEQ multiplex PCR, and the TCRdb table lists in-frame clones only, not all of them. The data hold about 400,000 clones, with more than 70% observed a single time. Sequencing was done on a sample of peripheral blood. The source of these receptors is a man between 35 and 55 years old with acute or convalescent COVID-19.

This chain links TRBV18 with TRBJ2-3; 8 bases map to TRBD2. The CDR3 consists of 16 residues. Looked up from germline, CDR1 is KGHSH and CDR2 is LQKENI. J gave up 2 bases and V 6 bases, and 10 bases lay outside the gene matches. CDR3 protein: CASSPGLDIYTDTQYF. Written as DNA, the CDR3 is TGTGCCAGCTCCCCGGGACTAGATATTTACACAGATACGCAGTATTTT.

The chain carries TRBV5-4 and TRBJ1-4; possibly TRBD1 for D (5 bases). The length of the CDR3 is 16 residues. The germline gives CDR1 SGHNT, CDR2 YYREEE (reference sequence). Trimming cost V 4 bases and J 8 bases, with 21 bases left between them. CDR3: CASSPFGGAGREKLFF. CDR3 in DNA: TGTGCCAGCAGCCCATTCGGAGGGGCAGGGAGGGAAAAACTGTTTTTT.

The chain couples TRBV11-3 to TRBJ1-1; 9 bases are shared with TRBD1. Germline lookup yields CDR1 SGHNT and CDR2 YENEEA. With V trimmed by 5 bases and J by 1 base, 5 bases remained unmatched. The CDR3 has 15 amino acids. CDR3 residues: CASSPRTGENTEAFF. CDR3 bases: TGTGCCAGCAGCCCCCGGACAGGGGAGAACACTGAAGCTTTCTTT.

The gene calls are TRBV3-1 (or the pseudogene TRBV3-2) and TRBJ2-7; the D is unclear. The V end was cut by 0 bases, the J end by 2 bases, with 5 bases between. From germline, CDR1 is LGHDT and CDR2 YNNKEL (reference sequence). This CDR3 spans 13 amino acids. CDR3 nucleotide sequence: TGTGCCAGCAGCCAAGACAGGACCTACGAGCAGTACTTC. Translated, it gives CASSQDRTYEQYF.

This clone was seen once. The gene calls are TRBV5-1 and TRBJ2-7; 7 bases fit TRBD1. CDR3 size: 14 residues. V lost 5 bases, J lost 2 bases, and 7 bases stayed unmatched. Germline CDR1 and CDR2: SGHRS and YFSETQ. The CDR3 nucleotides are TGCGCCAGCAGACAACAGGGGAGCGCCTACGAGCAGTACTTC. Amino acids: CASRQQGSAYEQYF.

The V call is TRBV2, the J call TRBJ2-3; 7 positions match TRBD1. V shed 4 bases and J 0 bases; nucleotides not matched to a gene: 7. Germline V gene data show CDR1 as SNHLY and CDR2 as FYNNEI. This CDR3 is 16 amino acids long. CDR3 residues: CASSVLRQGSTDTQYF. The CDR3 DNA reads as TGTGCCAGCAGTGTACTCCGACAGGGAAGCACAGATACGCAGTATTTT.

The chain has TRBV5-1 and TRBJ2-7; D remains unclear. Germline CDR1 and CDR2: SGHRS and YFSETQ. The CDR3 runs to 15 residues. Trimming removed 0 bases at V and 3 bases at J, with 13 bases between. The CDR3 region is CASSLGQVLGYEQYF. DNA of the CDR3: TGCGCCAGCAGCTTGGGGCAGGTGTTAGGCTACGAGCAGTACTTC.

The chain employs TRBV5-1 and TRBJ1-2; TRBD1 matches 7 bases. With V trimmed by 3 bases and J by 4 bases, 9 bases remained unmatched. The CDR3 consists of 15 residues. In germline, CDR1 is SGHRS, CDR2 YFSETQ. The CDR3 region has the DNA TGCGCCAGCAGCTCCGGACAGGCCAGCGGCTATGGCTACACCTTC. Translated: CASSSGQASGYGYTF.

This chain connects TRBV9 to TRBJ2-7; 9 bases line up with TRBD2. CDR1 is SGDLS, CDR2 YYNGEE, per germline. Trimming removed 3 bases from V and 2 bases from J; junction bases left unmatched: 9. The CDR3 has 16 amino acids. The CDR3 nucleotides are TGTGCCAGCAGCGCTAAGGCTAGCGGGGCAGCCTACGAGCAGTACTTC. Translated, it gives CASSAKASGAAYEQYF.

V is TRBV10-3 and J is TRBJ1-2, with 10 positions matching TRBD1. After removal of 2 bases from V and 3 bases from J, the junction contained 3 bases not matched to a gene. Germline CDR1 is ENHRY and CDR2 is SYGVKD. CDR3 length equals 15 residues. The CDR3 coding sequence is TGTGCCATCAGTGAGGGACAGGGGGGCCACTATGGCTACACCTTC. Protein: CAISEGQGGHYGYTF.

V usage is TRBV7-9 and J usage is TRBJ2-2, with TRBD2 identical over 12 bases. Germline-derived CDR1 and CDR2 are SEHNR and FQNEAQ (reference sequence). J lost 7 bases, V lost 4 bases, and 7 bases had no gene match. The CDR3 runs to 16 residues. The CDR3 DNA sequence: TGTGCCAGCAGCTCACCACTAGCGGGGGGTTACGGGGAGCTGTTTTTT. It translates to CASSSPLAGGYGELFF.

A single count supports this clone. The chain combines TRBV19 with TRBJ2-2; TRBD2 aligns across 7 bases. This CDR3 contains 17 residues. The germline CDR1 and CDR2 sequences are LNHDA and SQIVND (reference sequence). The ends lost 4 bases at V and 5 bases at J; junction bases unmatched: 13. The chain's CDR3 is CASSTLAGTTRTGELFF. In DNA, the CDR3 is TGTGCCAGTAGTACCTTGGCCGGGACTACTCGAACCGGGGAGCTGTTTTTT.

The CDR3 sequence is CASSLVGRGYGYTF. Here the CDR3 DNA reads TGTGCCAGCAGCCTGGTCGGGAGGGGCTATGGCTACACCTTC. J is TRBJ1-2 and V is TRBV27; weak D call: TRBD1 (5 bases). The germline V gene encodes CDR1 MNHEY and CDR2 SMNVEV (reference sequence). Trimming cost V 6 bases and J 4 bases, with 15 bases left between them. The CDR3 is made up of 14 amino acids.

V gene TRBV30 combines with J gene TRBJ1-6, with 9 bases aligning to TRBD1. The V segment lost 5 bases and the J segment 9 bases; nucleotides outside the gene matches: 5. The CDR3 has 13 amino acids. Germline V CDR1 and CDR2: GTSNPN, SVGIG (reference sequence). CDR3 nucleotide sequence: TGTGCCTGGGGGGACAGGGTAATTTCACCCCTCCACTTT. Translated, it gives CAWGDRVISPLHF.

This rearrangement joins TRBV2 to TRBJ1-2; 7 bases are a match to TRBD1. Trimming at V came to 6 bases and at J to 4 bases, leaving 8 bases not matched to a gene. The CDR3 is 14 residues long. Germline V gene sequence: CDR1 SNHLY, CDR2 FYNNEI. The CDR3: CASRESTGTYGYTF. CDR3 DNA sequence: TGTGCCAGCAGGGAATCGACAGGGACCTATGGCTACACCTTC.

The V gene is TRBV19, the J gene TRBJ2-4; D perhaps matches TRBD2 (6 bases). Per germline, CDR1 LNHDA and CDR2 SQIVND (reference sequence). The CDR3 covers 14 residues. V gave up 8 bases and J gave up 1 base, with 12 bases separating them. CDR3 residues: CASLSREAKNIQYF. DNA for the CDR3: TGTGCCAGTCTCTCCCGGGAGGCCAAAAACATTCAGTACTTC.

V gene TRBV5-8 combines with J gene TRBJ1-1; the D is unclear. The CDR3 extends over 11 amino acids. Germline loops: CDR1 SGHTS, CDR2 YDEGEE. Trimming shortened V by 3 bases and J by 6 bases, and 6 bases separated the two germline ends. The CDR3 DNA reads TGTGCCAGCAGCTACAGTCCTGAAGCTTTCTTT. This encodes CASSYSPEAFF.

This clone was detected only a few times. V is TRBV4-2 and J is TRBJ2-5; TRBD2 aligns across 8 bases. CDR1 and CDR2 from the germline V gene are LGHNA and YNFKEQ. Losses at the gene ends were 1 base for V and 5 bases for J; bases not matched to a gene: 9. CDR3 size: 16 residues. CDR3 DNA: TGTGCCAGCAGCCAAGGGGCAGGCAGCGGGGGCGAGACCCAGTACTTC. Amino acid sequence: CASSQGAGSGGETQYF.

The J gene is TRBJ1-5, the V gene TRBV2; no clear D. The CDR3 length is 12 residues. The V end was cut by 7 bases, the J end by 3 bases, with 7 bases between. Germline V gene sequence: CDR1 SNHLY, CDR2 FYNNEI. CDR3 in amino acids: CASKEVNQPQHF. The CDR3 region has the DNA TGTGCCAGCAAGGAGGTCAATCAGCCCCAGCATTTT.